The clone carrying this T cell receptor (beta chain) was picked up a small number of times. One entry per CDR3 protein results from TCRdb running MiXCR on the RT-PCR reads. This sample has 180,000 or so distinct CDR3 sequences; more than 10% occur once, and the top ten carry approximately 30%. The data derive from a study of response to subunit inactivated influenza vaccine. The germline gives CDR1 SQVTM, CDR2 ANQGSEA. CDR3 length equals 10 residues. Trimming cost V 0 bases and J 11 bases, with 7 bases left between them. The same sample was also studied in work on T cells expressing NK-cell markers. That work adds: Production of TCR beta cDNA relied on 5'RACE template switching with UMIs. Sorted CD3+CD56+NKG2C+, CD3+CD56+NKG2C- and CD3+CD56-NKG2C+ T cells provided the TCR beta repertoires. Serological testing identified seven of the eight sequenced donors as HCMV-seropositive and one as seronegative. Six or seven donors carried dominant NKG2C+ clonotypes that made up about 1.0-7.0% of their CD8+ T cells. Where several donors were concerned, these clonotypes also led the CD3+CD56-NKG2C+ fraction.

The sequenced sample was CD8+ T cells sorted from PBMCs, obtained 11 to 12 days after vaccination. The receptor was derived from a middle-aged man who received an inactivated influenza vaccine. The chain carries TRBV29-1 and TRBJ1-1, with D unresolved. CDR3 in amino acids: CSVEEDWAFF. The CDR3 nucleotides are TGCAGCGTTGAAGAGGATTGGGCTTTCTTT.